The T cell receptor beta chain described here comes from a study of shared clonotypes between healthy human individuals (dated by TCRdb to 2018 to 2020). Background on the whole study: A few men and two women, aged 18 to 49 years, made up the cohort. To increase sequencing depth and limit assay-specific biases, different laboratories used diverse techniques to prepare libraries and sequence TCR repertoires. Per donor, three plates each were used for CD4 naive and CD4 memory, two for CD8 naive, and one for CD8 memory. Leukapheresis yielded between about 0.85 and 9 billion PBMCs per donor. To estimate repertoire size and how much clonotypes are shared between individuals, the study performed deep sequencing of blood TCR repertoires from 4 to 6 healthy adults.

The paper's findings and limits, for the study overall: Larger estimated clonotype richness was generally found for naive subsets than for memory subsets. Because the study included a small number of donors, the genetic and exposure-history diversity represented was limited. Sampling was restricted to blood, and TCR repertoires in tissues likely differ from the TCR repertoires found in blood. Incomplete sequencing was indicated by rarefaction of sorted-subset datasets, despite the large sequencing depth. Pairwise subsampling led to the expectation that sequencing depth would affect the degree of clonotype sharing among donors. Higher generation probabilities were observed for clonotypes shared by all four sorted-subset donors than for non-shared clonotypes. Across several donors, 4.5% to 6.5% of naive CD4, around 3.5% of naive CD8, 2% to 2.5% of memory CD4, and approximately 0.4% of memory CD8 clonotypes were shared.

Donors were healthy HIV-negative adults with no recently reported acute infections or vaccinations. Every donor was a Caucasian adult residing in Nashville, Tennessee, USA. Magnetic negative selection was used to enrich CD4+ T cells, after which naive cells were positively selected on CD45RA and the negative fraction became the memory subset. Blood was obtained by leukapheresis, after which PBMCs were separated by Ficoll-Histopaque density gradient centrifugation and cryopreserved in liquid nitrogen vapor phase. Purity and quantity of every magnetically sorted T cell population were checked by analytical flow cytometry. Genomic DNA was isolated from every sorted fraction and measured by UV absorbance on a Nanodrop 2000c. The germline V gene sets CDR1 to SGHAT and CDR2 to FQNNGV. After removal of 1 base from V and 1 base from J, the junction retains 1 base not matched to a gene. The CDR3 goes from the cysteine to the phenylalanine over 17 residues. Here the CDR3 DNA is all that survives: 51 bases in frame from base 1.

Using the deep immunoSEQ assay, TCR CDR3 regions were amplified from genomic DNA by multiplex PCR. Extracted genomic DNA from each cell subset was spread evenly across all wells of several immunoSEQ 96-well plates, with each plate serving as a replicate. For sorted subsets, around 0.2 ug genomic DNA, equal to tens of thousands of T cell genomes, was loaded into each replicate PCR. Purified libraries were measured with a Qubit 3.0 fluorometer, size-checked on a Bioanalyzer 2100, and measured again with the KAPA Library Quantification kit. Each immunoSEQ 96-well plate was sequenced on its own single-read 150-cycle Illumina NextSeq 550 flow cell. Per the original workflow: The immunoSEQ output contained only junctional sequences without quality scores, so filtering could not match that applied to full-length reads. To assign V/J genes and CDR3, sequences were annotated using PyIR, a Python wrapper for IgBLAST v1.9, with IMGT germline references. Reads with weak V/J assignments (E-value above 1e-6), missing CDR3, stop codons, out-of-frame junctions, or ambiguous translated residues were removed. V3J clonotypes were defined as sequences sharing the same inferred V gene, J gene, and CDR3 amino acid sequence. Percentage overlap between repertoires was calculated by dividing the number of shared unique clonotypes by the size of the smaller repertoire. Three approaches were used to assess repertoire richness: RTK rarefaction, the Chao1 estimator, and Recon v2.1 estimates of unobserved clonotypes. Generation probabilities for all TCRbeta clonotypes obtained by the gDNA method from a handful of donors were computed using OLGA. The table was pulled from immuneACCESS by TCRdb, which kept in-frame rearrangements only. Such tables lose some clones; where checked, under half of the loss comes from unresolved V genes, and the rest has no known cause. V and J calls and clone size come straight from that table; D and trimming were deduced from the DNA. The sample table holds hundreds of thousands of clones, of which 74% were seen once. The ten largest make up roughly 1.7% of the sample.

In its sample, this clone was seen once. This receptor's antigen is unknown. Base quality data are lacking; no much larger clone is found one base away. The sequence was collected from a woman aged 25 to 39 in good health. Sequencing was performed on memory CD4+ T cells sorted from blood. The cell subset or site label, read with the paper, signifies: CD45RA-negative fraction. The chain couples TRBV11-2 to TRBJ2-1, and 13 bases in between align with TRBD2. In nucleotide form, the sequence is TGTGCCAGCAGCTTAGGACTAGCGGGGGGATCCTACAATGAGCAGTTCTTC. This translates into CASSLGLAGGSYNEQFF.